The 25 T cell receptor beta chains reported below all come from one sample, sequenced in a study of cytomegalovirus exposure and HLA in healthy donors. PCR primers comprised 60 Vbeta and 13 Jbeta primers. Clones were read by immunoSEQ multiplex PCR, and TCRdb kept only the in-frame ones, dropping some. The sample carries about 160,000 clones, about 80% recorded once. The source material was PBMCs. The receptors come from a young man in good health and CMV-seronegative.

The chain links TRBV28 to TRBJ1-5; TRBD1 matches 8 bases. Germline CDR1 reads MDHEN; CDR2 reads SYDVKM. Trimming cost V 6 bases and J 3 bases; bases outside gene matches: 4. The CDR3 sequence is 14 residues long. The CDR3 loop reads CASRTGVLNQPQHF. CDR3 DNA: TGTGCCAGCAGGACAGGGGTTCTCAATCAGCCCCAGCATTTT.

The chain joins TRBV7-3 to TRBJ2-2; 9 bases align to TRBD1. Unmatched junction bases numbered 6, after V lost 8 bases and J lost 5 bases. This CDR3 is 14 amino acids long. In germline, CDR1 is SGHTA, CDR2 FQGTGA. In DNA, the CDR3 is TGTGCCAGCCGACGGGACAGGGCGACCGGGGAGCTGTTTTTT. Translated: CASRRDRATGELFF.

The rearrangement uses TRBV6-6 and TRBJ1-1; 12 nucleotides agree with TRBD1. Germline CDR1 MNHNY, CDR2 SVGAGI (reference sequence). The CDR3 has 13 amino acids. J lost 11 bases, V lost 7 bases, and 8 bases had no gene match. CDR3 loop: CASIRDRGQGAFF. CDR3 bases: TGTGCCAGCATACGGGACAGGGGGCAAGGGGCTTTCTTT.

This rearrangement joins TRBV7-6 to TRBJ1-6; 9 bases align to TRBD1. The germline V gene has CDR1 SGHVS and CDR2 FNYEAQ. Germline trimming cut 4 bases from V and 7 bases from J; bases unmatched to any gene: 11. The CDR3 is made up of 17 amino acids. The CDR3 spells CASSSKTGGSQNSPLHF. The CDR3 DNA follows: TGTGCCAGCAGCTCCAAGACAGGGGGGTCCCAAAATTCACCCCTCCACTTT.

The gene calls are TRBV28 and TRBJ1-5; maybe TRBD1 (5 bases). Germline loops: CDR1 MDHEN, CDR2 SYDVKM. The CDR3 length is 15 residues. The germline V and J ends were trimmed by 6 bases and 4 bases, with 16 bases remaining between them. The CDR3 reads CASSPRLGGNQPQHF. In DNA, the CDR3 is TGTGCCAGCAGCCCCAGGTTGGGGGGTAATCAGCCCCAGCATTTT.

The CDR3 region is CASSRQGRGTEAFF. DNA of the CDR3: TGTGCCAGCAGTAGACAGGGTCGAGGAACTGAAGCTTTCTTT. V usage is TRBV25-1 and J usage is TRBJ1-1; 7 positions match TRBD1. The CDR3 runs 14 residues. Trimming took 5 bases from V and 5 from J; bases not matched to a gene: 8. The germline gives CDR1 MGHDK, CDR2 SYGVNS.

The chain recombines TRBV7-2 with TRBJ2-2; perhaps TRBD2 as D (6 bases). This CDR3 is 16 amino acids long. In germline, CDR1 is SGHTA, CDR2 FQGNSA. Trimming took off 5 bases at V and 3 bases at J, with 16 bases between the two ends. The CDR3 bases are TGTGCCAGCAGCCATCCCAGGTTAGCGGACACCGGGGAGCTGTTTTTT. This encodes CASSHPRLADTGELFF.

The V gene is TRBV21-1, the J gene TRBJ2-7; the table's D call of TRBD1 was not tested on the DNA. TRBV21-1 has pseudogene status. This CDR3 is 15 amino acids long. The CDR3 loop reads CASSTRQGEPYEQYF. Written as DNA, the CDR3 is TGTGCCAGCAGCACCCGACAGGGAGAGCCCTACGAGCAGTACTTC.

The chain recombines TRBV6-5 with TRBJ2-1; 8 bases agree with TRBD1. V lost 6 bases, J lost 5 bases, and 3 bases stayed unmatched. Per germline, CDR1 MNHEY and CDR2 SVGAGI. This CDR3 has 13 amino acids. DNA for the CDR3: TGTGCCAGCAGACGACAGGGGAACAATGAGCAGTTCTTC. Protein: CASRRQGNNEQFF.

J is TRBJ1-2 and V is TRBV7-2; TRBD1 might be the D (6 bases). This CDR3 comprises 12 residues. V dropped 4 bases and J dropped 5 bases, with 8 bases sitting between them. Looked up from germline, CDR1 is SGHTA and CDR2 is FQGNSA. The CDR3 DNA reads TGTGCCAGCAGCTCTGGACAGTATGGCTACACCTTC. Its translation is CASSSGQYGYTF.

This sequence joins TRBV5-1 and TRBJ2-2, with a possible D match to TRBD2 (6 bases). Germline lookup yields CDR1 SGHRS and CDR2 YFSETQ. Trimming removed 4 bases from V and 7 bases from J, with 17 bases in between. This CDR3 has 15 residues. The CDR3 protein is CASSRGLLPDGELFF. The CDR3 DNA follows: TGCGCCAGCAGCCGTGGACTACTCCCGGACGGGGAGCTGTTTTTT.

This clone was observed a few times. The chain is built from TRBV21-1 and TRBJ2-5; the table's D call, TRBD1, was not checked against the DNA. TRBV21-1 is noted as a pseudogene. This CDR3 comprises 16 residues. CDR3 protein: CASSSPRGQKQETQYF. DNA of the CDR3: TGTGCCAGCAGCAGCCCGAGGGGACAAAAGCAAGAGACCCAGTACTTC.

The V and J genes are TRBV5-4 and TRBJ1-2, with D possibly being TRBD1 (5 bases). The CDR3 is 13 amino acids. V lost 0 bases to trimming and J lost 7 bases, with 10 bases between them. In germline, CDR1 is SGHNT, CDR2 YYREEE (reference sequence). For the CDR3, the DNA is TGTGCCAGCAGCTTGGGGCAGGGTAGTGGCTACACCTTC. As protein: CASSLGQGSGYTF.

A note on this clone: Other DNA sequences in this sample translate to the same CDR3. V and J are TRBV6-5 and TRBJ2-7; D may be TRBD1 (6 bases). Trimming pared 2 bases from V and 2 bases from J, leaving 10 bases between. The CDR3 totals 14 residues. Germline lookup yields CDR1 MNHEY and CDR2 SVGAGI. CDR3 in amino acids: CASSYLQGAYEQYF. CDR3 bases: TGTGCCAGCAGTTACCTACAGGGAGCCTACGAGCAGTACTTC.

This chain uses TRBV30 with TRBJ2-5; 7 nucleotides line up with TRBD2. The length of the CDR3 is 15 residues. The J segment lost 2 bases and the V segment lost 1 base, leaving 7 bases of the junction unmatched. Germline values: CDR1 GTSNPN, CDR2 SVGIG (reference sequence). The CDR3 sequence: CAWSEASGFQETQYF. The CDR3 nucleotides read TGTGCCTGGAGTGAGGCTAGCGGTTTTCAAGAGACCCAGTACTTC.

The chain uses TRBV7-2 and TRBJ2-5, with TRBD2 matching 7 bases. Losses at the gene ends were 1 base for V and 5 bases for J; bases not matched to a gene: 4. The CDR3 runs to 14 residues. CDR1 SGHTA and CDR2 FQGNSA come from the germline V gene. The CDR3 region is CASSLGGGSETQYF. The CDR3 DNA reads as TGTGCCAGCAGCTTAGGGGGGGGGTCGGAGACCCAGTACTTC.

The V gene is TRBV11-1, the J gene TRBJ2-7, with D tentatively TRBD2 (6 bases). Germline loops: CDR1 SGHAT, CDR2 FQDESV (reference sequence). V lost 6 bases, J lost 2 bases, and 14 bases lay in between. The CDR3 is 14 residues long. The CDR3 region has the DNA TGTGCCAGCAGTCCCCCCGGGGGAACCTACGAGCAGTACTTC. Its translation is CASSPPGGTYEQYF.

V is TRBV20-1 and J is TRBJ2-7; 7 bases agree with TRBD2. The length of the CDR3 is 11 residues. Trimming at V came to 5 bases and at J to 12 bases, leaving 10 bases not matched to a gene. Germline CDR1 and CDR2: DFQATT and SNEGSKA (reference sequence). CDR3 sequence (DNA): TGCAGTGCTGGGGGGGTGACCGGGCTGTACTTC. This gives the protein CSAGGVTGLYF.

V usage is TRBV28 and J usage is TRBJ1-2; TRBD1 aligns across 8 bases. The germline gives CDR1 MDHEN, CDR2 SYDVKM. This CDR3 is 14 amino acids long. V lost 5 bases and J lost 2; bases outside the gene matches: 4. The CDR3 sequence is CASSRRDRNYGYTF. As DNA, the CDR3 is TGTGCCAGCAGTCGCCGGGACAGGAACTATGGCTACACCTTC.

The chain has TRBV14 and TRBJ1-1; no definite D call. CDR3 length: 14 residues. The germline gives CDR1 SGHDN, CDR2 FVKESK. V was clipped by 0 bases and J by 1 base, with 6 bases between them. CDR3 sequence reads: CASSQEVANTEAFF. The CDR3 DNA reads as TGTGCCAGCAGCCAAGAAGTAGCGAACACTGAAGCTTTCTTT.

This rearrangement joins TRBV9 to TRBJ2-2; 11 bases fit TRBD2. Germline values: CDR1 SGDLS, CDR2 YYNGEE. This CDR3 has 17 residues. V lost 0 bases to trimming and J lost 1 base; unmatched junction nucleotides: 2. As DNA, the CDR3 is TGTGCCAGCAGCGTAGGTAGCGGGGGGGTGAACACCGGGGAGCTGTTTTTT. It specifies CASSVGSGGVNTGELFF.

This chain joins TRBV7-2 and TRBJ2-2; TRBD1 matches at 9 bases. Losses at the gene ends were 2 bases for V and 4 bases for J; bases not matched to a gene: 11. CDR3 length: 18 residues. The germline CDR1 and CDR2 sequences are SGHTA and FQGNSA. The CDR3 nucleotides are TGTGCCAGCAGCTTAAAGTTAGGACAGGGGACCCTCACCGGGGAGCTGTTTTTT. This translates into CASSLKLGQGTLTGELFF.

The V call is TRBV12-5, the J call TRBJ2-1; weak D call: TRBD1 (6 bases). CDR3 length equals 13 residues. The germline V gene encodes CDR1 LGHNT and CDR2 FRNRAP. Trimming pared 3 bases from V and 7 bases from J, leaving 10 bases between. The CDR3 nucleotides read TGTGCTAGTGGTTTACAGGGTCGGAATGAGCAGTTCTTC. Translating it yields CASGLQGRNEQFF. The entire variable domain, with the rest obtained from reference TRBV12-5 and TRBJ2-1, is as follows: DARVTQTPRHKVTEMGQEVTMRCQPILGHNTVFWYRQTMMQGLELLAYFRNRAPLDDSGMPKDRFSAEMPDATLATLKIQPSEPRDSAVYFCASGLQGRNEQFFGPGTRLTVL.

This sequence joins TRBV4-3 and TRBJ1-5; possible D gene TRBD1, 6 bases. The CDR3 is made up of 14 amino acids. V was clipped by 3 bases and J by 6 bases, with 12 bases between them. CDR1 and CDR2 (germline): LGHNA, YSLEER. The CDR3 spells CASSQSQGSQPQHF. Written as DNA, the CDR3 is TGCGCCAGCAGCCAGTCACAGGGTAGTCAGCCCCAGCATTTT.

The CDR3 bases are TGTGCCAGCAGCGCAAACAGGGACCCTCGAGAGACCCAGTACTTC. Its translation: CASSANRDPRETQYF. This rearrangement joins TRBV7-2 to TRBJ2-5, with a weak D call TRBD1 (6 bases). Trimming took off 5 bases at V and 4 bases at J, with 17 bases between the two ends. The CDR3 runs to 15 residues. Germline-derived CDR1 and CDR2 are SGHTA and FQGNSA.